These 14 T cell receptor beta chains were all obtained from the same sample, sequenced in a study of OX40 agonist ivuxolimab in advanced cancers. Receptor amplification or capture employed the immunoSEQ multiplex PCR assay. TCRdb provides this immuneACCESS table in a form limited to in-frame rearrangements. Some clones are lacking; in checked studies, under half of them reflect an unresolved V gene, and why the rest are absent is not known. For this sample the table gives about 59,000 clones, of which approximately 87% were detected only once. In total, the top ten clones hold about 2.1% of the sample. The material was CD4+ or CD8+ T cells sorted from blood, obtained in a trial of the OX40 agonist ivuxolimab. These receptors came from an adult with an advanced solid tumor such as melanoma, head and neck, liver or kidney cancer.

This clone was picked up a small number of times. The CDR3 sequence is CASSLVPYEQYF. The CDR3 nucleotides read TGCGCCAGCAGCTTGGTCCCCTACGAGCAGTACTTC. This sequence joins TRBV5-1 and TRBJ2-7; D is undetermined. The V gene's germline CDR1 is SGHRS and CDR2 YFSETQ. Trimming took 0 bases from V and 2 from J, leaving 3 bases between them. This CDR3 has 12 amino acids.

V usage is TRBV19 and J usage is TRBJ2-7; the match to TRBD2 covers 10 bases. There are 17 residues in the CDR3. Germline V gene sequence: CDR1 LNHDA, CDR2 SQIVND (reference sequence). With 5 bases clipped from V and 3 bases from J, the junction kept 13 bases outside the gene matches. In DNA form, the CDR3 reads TGTGCCAGTAGTTTATCTAGCGGGAGCTCCACTGGCTACGAGCAGTACTTC. This codes for CASSLSSGSSTGYEQYF.

This clone appeared a few times. This rearrangement joins TRBV5-4 to TRBJ1-2; D ambiguous. The CDR3 runs to 11 residues. Between the trimmed V and J ends, which lost 3 bases and 5 bases, there was a span of 5 bases. CDR1 and CDR2 from the germline V gene are SGHNT and YYREEE (reference sequence). The CDR3 DNA is TGTGCCAGCAGCTCGGGGTATGGCTACACCTTC. This sequence encodes CASSSGYGYTF.

There are a few counts of this clone. Other nucleotide sequences in the sample specify the same CDR3. The chain recombines TRBV7-2 with TRBJ1-1, with a tentative D call TRBD1 (5 bases). Trimming took 2 bases from V and 4 from J, leaving 11 bases between them. The CDR3 sequence is 14 residues long. Germline CDR1 and CDR2: SGHTA and FQGNSA. The CDR3 reads CASSLWVGVTEAFF. The CDR3 region has the DNA TGTGCCAGCAGCTTATGGGTAGGGGTCACTGAAGCTTTCTTT.

V and J are TRBV28 and TRBJ1-5; 7 positions match TRBD1. V shed 6 bases, J shed 3 bases, and the junction held 8 bases outside the gene matches. The CDR3 extends over 15 amino acids. Germline V gives CDR1 MDHEN, CDR2 SYDVKM. This CDR3 reads CASSRGQNSNQPQHF. The CDR3 DNA reads TGTGCCAGCAGCCGGGGACAGAACTCCAATCAGCCCCAGCATTTT.

The chain links TRBV7-9 to TRBJ1-2, with D possibly matching TRBD1 (5 bases). V lost 2 bases and J lost 3, with 13 bases in between. Germline values: CDR1 SEHNR, CDR2 FQNEAQ (reference sequence). The CDR3 loop spans 15 amino acids. CDR3 sequence (DNA): TGTGCCAGCAGCTTAAGTGGGGCCCGAGACTATGGCTACACCTTC. It encodes CASSLSGARDYGYTF.

The chain has TRBV7-9 and TRBJ2-1, with D tentatively TRBD2 (7 bases). This CDR3 spans 18 amino acids. Germline V lookup: CDR1 SEHNR, CDR2 FQNEAQ (reference sequence). V gave up 6 bases and J gave up 7 bases, with 28 bases separating them. CDR3: CASSPTPGGRGKGNEQFF. The CDR3 bases are TGTGCCAGCAGTCCAACCCCCGGGGGGCGCGGAAAGGGTAATGAGCAGTTCTTC. Full variable domain (rest looked up from reference TRBV7-9 and TRBJ2-1): DTGVSQNPRHKITKRGQNVTFRCDPISEHNRLYWYRQTLGQGPEFLTYFQNEAQLEKSRLLSDRFSAERPKGSFSTLEIQRTEQGDSAMYLCASSPTPGGRGKGNEQFFGPGTRLTVL.

This clone was detected only once. The chain combines TRBV7-2 with TRBJ2-5, with D possibly matching TRBD2 (6 bases). The CDR3 has 13 amino acids. V lost 4 bases, J lost 3 bases, and 9 bases lay in between. Per the germline V gene, CDR1 is SGHTA and CDR2 is FQGNSA. The CDR3 spells CASSYGGEETQYF. Here the CDR3 DNA reads TGTGCCAGCAGCTACGGGGGTGAAGAGACCCAGTACTTC.

This rearrangement joins TRBV28 to TRBJ1-1; 9 nucleotides agree with TRBD1. Germline assignment: CDR1 MDHEN and CDR2 SYDVKM. This CDR3 comprises 15 residues. J gave up 6 bases and V 6 bases, and 11 bases lay outside the gene matches. In nucleotides, the CDR3 is TGTGCCAGCAGCCTCCTCCGGGACAGGGTCCCTGAAGCTTTCTTT. Its translation is CASSLLRDRVPEAFF.

The gene calls are TRBV19 and TRBJ2-3; 10 positions agree with TRBD1. V shed 2 bases, J shed 4 bases, and the junction held 3 bases outside the gene matches. The CDR3 spans 15 residues. Per germline, CDR1 LNHDA and CDR2 SQIVND (reference sequence). Here the CDR3 reads CASSIWDRGADTQYF. DNA of the CDR3: TGTGCCAGTAGTATATGGGACAGGGGTGCAGATACGCAGTATTTT.

Here the CDR3 reads CASSKLGPGLDTDTQYF. The DNA of the CDR3 is TGTGCCAGCAGCAAATTAGGACCGGGACTAGATACAGATACGCAGTATTTT. This chain links TRBV21-1 with TRBJ2-3; the D call in the table, TRBD2, was not verified against the DNA. TRBV21-1 is flagged as a pseudogene. There are 17 residues in the CDR3.

The gene calls are TRBV6-4 and TRBJ1-1; D gene unclear. The ends were cut back, 4 bases at V and 2 bases at J, with 8 bases in the middle. The germline V gene has CDR1 MRHNA and CDR2 SNTAGT. This CDR3 spans 13 amino acids. CDR3 region: CASSVDPNTEAFF. The CDR3, as DNA: TGTGCCAGCAGTGTAGACCCAAACACTGAAGCTTTCTTT.

The chain is built from TRBV15 and TRBJ2-7; 12 bases fit TRBD2. Trimming cost V 3 bases and J 5 bases; bases outside gene matches: 5. The CDR3 runs to 15 residues. The germline gives CDR1 LNHNV, CDR2 YYDKDF (reference sequence). The CDR3 here is CATSRILAGGDEQYF. The CDR3 bases are TGTGCCACCAGCAGGATACTAGCGGGAGGCGACGAGCAGTACTTC. Full variable domain (rest looked up from reference TRBV15 and TRBJ2-7): DAMVIQNPRYQVTQFGKPVTLSCSQTLNHNVMYWYQQKSSQAPKLLFHYYDKDFNNEADTPDNFQSRRPNTSFCFLDIRSPGLGDTAMYLCATSRILAGGDEQYFGPGTRLTVT.

This rearrangement joins TRBV11-3 to TRBJ2-7; D is perhaps TRBD2 (6 bases). The CDR3 loop spans 14 amino acids. Trimming took off 5 bases at V and 0 bases at J, with 11 bases between the two ends. Per the germline V gene, CDR1 is SGHNT and CDR2 is YENEEA. As DNA, the CDR3 is TGTGCCAGCAGCCTGGAGGGGACCTCCTACGAGCAGTACTTC. Translated: CASSLEGTSYEQYF. Full variable domain (remainder filled in from reference TRBV11-3 and TRBJ2-7): EAGVVQSPRYKIIEKKQPVAFWCNPISGHNTLYWYLQNLGQGPELLIRYENEEAVDDSQLPKDRFSAERLKGVDSTLKIQPAELGDSAVYLCASSLEGTSYEQYFGPGTRLTVT.